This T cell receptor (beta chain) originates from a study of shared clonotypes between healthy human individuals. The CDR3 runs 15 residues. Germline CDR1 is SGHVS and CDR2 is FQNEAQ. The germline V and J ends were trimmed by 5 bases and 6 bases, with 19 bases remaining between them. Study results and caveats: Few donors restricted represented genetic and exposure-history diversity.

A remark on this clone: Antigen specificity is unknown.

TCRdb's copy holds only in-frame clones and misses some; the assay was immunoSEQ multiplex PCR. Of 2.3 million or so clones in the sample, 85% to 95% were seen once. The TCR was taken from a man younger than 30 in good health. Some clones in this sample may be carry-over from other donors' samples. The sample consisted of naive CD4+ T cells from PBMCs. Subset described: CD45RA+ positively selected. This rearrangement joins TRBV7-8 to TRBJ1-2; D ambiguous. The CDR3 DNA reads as TGTGCCAGCAGCCTCTCACCCCGGGCGCAAAATGGCTACACCTTC. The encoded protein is CASSLSPRAQNGYTF.